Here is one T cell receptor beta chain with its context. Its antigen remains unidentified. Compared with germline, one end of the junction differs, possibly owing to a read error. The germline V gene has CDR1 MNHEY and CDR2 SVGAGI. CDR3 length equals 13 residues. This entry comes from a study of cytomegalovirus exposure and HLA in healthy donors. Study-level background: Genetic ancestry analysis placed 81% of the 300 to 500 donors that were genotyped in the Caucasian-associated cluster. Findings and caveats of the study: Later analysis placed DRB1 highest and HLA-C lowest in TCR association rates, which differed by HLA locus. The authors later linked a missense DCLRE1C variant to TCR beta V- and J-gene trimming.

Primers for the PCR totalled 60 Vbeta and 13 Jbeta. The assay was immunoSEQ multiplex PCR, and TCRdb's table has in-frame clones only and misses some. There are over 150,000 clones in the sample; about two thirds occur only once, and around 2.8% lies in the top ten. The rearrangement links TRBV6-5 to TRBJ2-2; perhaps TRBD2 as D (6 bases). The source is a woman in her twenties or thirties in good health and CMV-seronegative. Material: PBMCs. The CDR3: CASLGDGTGGLFF. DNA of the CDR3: TGTGCCAGCCTGGGGGATGGCACCGGGGGGCTGTTTTTT.